This T cell receptor (beta chain) came from a study of long-term antiretroviral therapy in people with HIV. Regarding the study as a whole: Clones expanded before ART dominated the repertoire at all time points. Blood dates from the mid-2000s to the late 2010s, possibly under older ART regimens.

Donors each had at least one pre-ART PBMC sample and at least two post-ART ones. CDR3 length: 16 residues. V was shortened by 5 bases and J by 4 bases, with 19 bases between the two germline ends. The V gene's germline CDR1 is SGHRS and CDR2 YFSETQ. Concerning this clone: Its antigen is as yet unknown.

The libraries were made with immunoSEQ v3.0 at survey level. Only in-frame clones appear in the TCRdb table, and some are missing; sequencing was by immunoSEQ multiplex PCR. The sample shows about 25,000 clones, around 82% of them seen only once. The clonotype originates from a woman in her thirties or forties with HIV. The chain recombines TRBV5-1 with TRBJ2-1, with D perhaps assigned TRBD1 or TRBD2 (5 bases each). This specimen consisted of unsorted PBMCs, obtained 0.5 years after starting antiretroviral therapy. CDR3 sequence: CASRSFVGVNYNEQFF. Written as DNA, the CDR3 is TGCGCCAGCAGATCCTTTGTGGGGGTTAATTACAATGAGCAGTTCTTC.